The next 32 T cell receptor beta chains were all read from a single sample in a study of blood T cell repertoires in COVID-19. The protocol was immunoSEQ multiplex PCR, while the TCRdb copy is restricted to in-frame clones and leaves out a portion. Of around 370,000 clones listed, nearly 90% are singletons. Sequencing was carried out using peripheral blood. Receptors originate from a man younger than 30 with active or convalescent COVID-19.

The chain joins TRBV7-2 to TRBJ1-3, with unresolved D. From germline, CDR1 is SGHTA and CDR2 FQGNSA. The CDR3 extends over 17 amino acids. Deletions cut 5 bases from V and 0 bases from J, with 17 bases between. The DNA for the CDR3 is TGTGCCAGCAGCCACCCTTCTAGCCCAAGCTCTGGAAACACCATATATTTT. Translated, it gives CASSHPSSPSSGNTIYF.

The CDR3 DNA reads TGTGCCAGCAGCTTAGTCGGGGGTAGCAATCAGCCCCAGCATTTT. It is translated as CASSLVGGSNQPQHF. The V call is TRBV11-2, the J call TRBJ1-5; tentative D call: TRBD1 (5 bases). V lost 1 base and J lost 0, with 7 bases in between. The CDR3 extends over 15 amino acids. The germline V gene has CDR1 SGHAT and CDR2 FQNNGV.

The chain is built from TRBV19 and TRBJ2-3; D perhaps matches TRBD1 (6 bases). The CDR3 has 14 amino acids. Germline V gives CDR1 LNHDA, CDR2 SQIVND (reference sequence). Between the trimmed V and J ends, which lost 5 bases and 4 bases, there was a span of 13 bases. In DNA, the CDR3 is TGTGCCAGTAGTCAGGGGTCGGAAGCAGATACGCAGTATTTT. This sequence encodes CASSQGSEADTQYF.

This chain connects TRBV19 to TRBJ2-7, with TRBD1 matching 7 bases. V shed 9 bases and J 2 bases; nucleotides not matched to a gene: 4. From germline, CDR1 is LNHDA and CDR2 SQIVND (reference sequence). CDR3 size: 12 residues. The CDR3 DNA reads as TGTGCCAGCGGACAGGATCCCTACGAGCAGTACTTC. Amino acids: CASGQDPYEQYF.

This clone was seen a single time. The chain combines TRBV24-1 with TRBJ2-1, with unresolved D. Germline-derived CDR1 and CDR2 are KGHDR and SFDVKD. Trimming removed 4 bases from V and 1 base from J, with 10 bases in between. The length of the CDR3 is 15 residues. CDR3 bases: TGTGCCACCAGTGACCCTACACAGTCCTACAATGAGCAGTTCTTC. Amino acid sequence: CATSDPTQSYNEQFF.

The V and J genes are TRBV3-1 (or the pseudogene TRBV3-2) and TRBJ2-7; maybe TRBD2 (6 bases). Trimming removed 2 bases at V and 3 bases at J, with 11 bases between. Looked up from germline, CDR1 is LGHDT and CDR2 is YNNKEL (reference sequence). The CDR3 has 14 residues. The CDR3 DNA reads as TGTGCCAGCAGCCAACGCGGGACCAACTACGAGCAGTACTTC. Residues: CASSQRGTNYEQYF.

The gene calls are TRBV5-1 and TRBJ1-5; D is undetermined. Germline V gene data show CDR1 as SGHRS and CDR2 as YFSETQ. Between the trimmed V and J ends, which lost 3 bases and 6 bases, there was a span of 13 bases. The CDR3 is 14 residues long. CDR3 DNA: TGCGCCAGCAGCTGGACCGGGGTAGGTCAGCCCCAGCATTTT. Residues: CASSWTGVGQPQHF.

The gene calls are TRBV28 and TRBJ2-4, with 9 bases that match TRBD1. Germline CDR1 reads MDHEN; CDR2 reads SYDVKM. V lost 4 bases to trimming and J lost 4 bases; unmatched junction nucleotides: 8. The CDR3 consists of 16 residues. The CDR3 sequence: CASSWAPGTGKNIQYF. In nucleotides, the CDR3 is TGTGCCAGCAGTTGGGCCCCCGGGACAGGGAAAAACATTCAGTACTTC.

The chain has TRBV25-1 and TRBJ1-4; perhaps TRBD1 as D (5 bases). CDR1 MGHDK and CDR2 SYGVNS come from the germline V gene. Trimming took off 3 bases at V and 0 bases at J, with 5 bases between the two ends. This CDR3 has 14 amino acids. The CDR3 loop is CASSDRATNEKLFF. In DNA, the CDR3 is TGTGCCAGCAGTGACAGGGCAACTAATGAAAAACTGTTTTTT.

The chain is built from TRBV7-2 and TRBJ2-7; 8 bases are shared with TRBD2. In germline, CDR1 is SGHTA, CDR2 FQGNSA. The CDR3 totals 14 residues. J gave up 0 bases and V 8 bases, and 6 bases lay outside the gene matches. The CDR3 nucleotides are TGTGCCAGCGGTCTTAGCGGGGCCTCCTACGAGCAGTACTTC. Its translation: CASGLSGASYEQYF. The entire variable domain, with the rest obtained from reference TRBV7-2 and TRBJ2-7, is as follows: GAGVSQSPSNKVTEKGKDVELRCDPISGHTALYWYRQSLGQGLEFLIYFQGNSAPDKSGLPSDRFSAERTGGSVSTLTIQRTQQEDSAVYLCASGLSGASYEQYFGPGTRLTVT.

This rearrangement joins TRBV11-3 to TRBJ2-3; TRBD2 matches 10 bases. The V segment lost 5 bases and the J segment 7 bases; nucleotides outside the gene matches: 9. CDR1 is SGHNT, CDR2 YENEEA, per germline. The CDR3 totals 15 residues. CDR3: CASSLGTSGTYTQYF. CDR3 nucleotide sequence: TGTGCCAGCAGCCTCGGAACTAGCGGGACCTATACGCAGTATTTT.

The rearrangement links TRBV19 to TRBJ1-1; D unresolved. Trimming pared 5 bases from V and 1 base from J, leaving 11 bases between. CDR1 LNHDA and CDR2 SQIVND come from the germline V gene (reference sequence). The CDR3 extends over 14 amino acids. The DNA for the CDR3 is TGTGCCAGTAGTCGACTAGTGCAGAACACTGAAGCTTTCTTT. It yields the protein CASSRLVQNTEAFF.

The DNA of the CDR3 is TGTGCCATCAAACTAACTAGCTACAATGAGCAGTTCTTC. Translation: CAIKLTSYNEQFF. The chain uses TRBV6-6 and TRBJ2-1; D is possibly TRBD2 (5 bases). Per germline, CDR1 MNHNY and CDR2 SVGAGI (reference sequence). The ends were cut back, 10 bases at V and 3 bases at J, with 13 bases in the middle. The CDR3 is 13 residues long.

This chain links TRBV11-2 with TRBJ2-7, with D perhaps TRBD2 (8 bases). This CDR3 has 16 amino acids. Trimming left V 6 bases short and J 2 bases short, with 20 bases between. CDR1 SGHAT and CDR2 FQNNGV come from the germline V gene. CDR3 in amino acids: CASSQAGDRITYEQYF. In DNA form, the CDR3 reads TGTGCCAGCAGTCAAGCGGGGGACAGAATTACCTACGAGCAGTACTTC.

This clone was seen just once. A read error may account for a junction end that differs from germline. J is TRBJ1-4 and V is TRBV6-5, with 8 bases fitting TRBD1. The CDR3 sequence is 14 residues long. CDR1 is MNHEY, CDR2 SVGAGI, per germline. Here the CDR3 reads CASSRTGHNEKLFF. The DNA of the CDR3 is TGTGCCAGCAGCCGGACAGGGCATAATGAAAAGCTGTTTTTT.

The genes are TRBV28 and TRBJ1-4, with 7 bases that match TRBD1. This CDR3 has 15 amino acids. With 7 bases clipped from V and 7 bases from J, the junction kept 12 bases outside the gene matches. Per the germline V gene, CDR1 is MDHEN and CDR2 is SYDVKM. The CDR3: CASNEQGSGGEKLFF. For the CDR3, the DNA is TGTGCCAGCAACGAACAGGGGAGTGGGGGTGAAAAACTGTTTTTT.

The J gene is TRBJ1-1, the V gene TRBV6-1, with 7 bases that match TRBD1. The germline CDR1 and CDR2 sequences are MNHNS and SASEGT. CDR3 length: 15 amino acids. V lost 3 bases to trimming and J lost 4 bases; unmatched junction nucleotides: 8. The CDR3 loop is CASSDFRPGGTEAFF. In nucleotides, the CDR3 is TGTGCCAGCAGTGATTTTCGTCCAGGGGGCACTGAAGCTTTCTTT.

In nucleotides, the CDR3 is TGTGCCAGCGGGCCTGGAGGACAGGGCATTTATTCACCCCTCCACTTT. It encodes CASGPGGQGIYSPLHF. This chain joins TRBV27 and TRBJ1-6, with 8 bases aligning to TRBD1. V was pared by 8 bases and J by 8 bases, with 14 bases of the junction left unmatched. CDR1 and CDR2 (germline): MNHEY, SMNVEV (reference sequence). The CDR3 runs 16 residues.

The chain links TRBV28 to TRBJ1-5; 8 positions agree with TRBD1. Trimming took 6 bases from V and 6 from J; bases not matched to a gene: 7. Germline V lookup: CDR1 MDHEN, CDR2 SYDVKM. There are 14 residues in the CDR3. The CDR3 nucleotides are TGTGCCAGCAGAAACAGGGGGGTCATTCAGCCCCAGCATTTT. Translation gives CASRNRGVIQPQHF.

The CDR3 here is CASSSRDRAEQYF. The CDR3 nucleotides are TGTGCCAGCAGCTCCCGGGACAGGGCCGAGCAGTACTTC. This chain connects TRBV7-2 to TRBJ2-7, with TRBD1 matching 9 bases. CDR1 is SGHTA and CDR2 is FQGNSA in the germline V gene. Unmatched junction bases numbered 4, after V lost 4 bases and J lost 6 bases. The CDR3 spans 13 residues.

J is TRBJ2-7 and V is TRBV30, with 9 bases that match TRBD1. Per germline, CDR1 GTSNPN and CDR2 SVGIG (reference sequence). V trimming: 5 bases; J trimming: 3 bases; junction bases outside the gene matches: 8. CDR3 size: 14 residues. For the CDR3, the DNA is TGTGCCTGGGAGGGGGGACAGGGAATCTACGAGCAGTACTTC. Residues: CAWEGGQGIYEQYF.

This sequence joins TRBV19 and TRBJ1-1; D gene uncertain. Germline V gene data show CDR1 as LNHDA and CDR2 as SQIVND (reference sequence). Trimming removed 6 bases from V and 3 bases from J, with 14 bases in between. The CDR3 runs 14 residues. CDR3 in DNA: TGTGCCAGTAGGCAGATCGTGGGCGACACTGAAGCTTTCTTT. It encodes CASRQIVGDTEAFF.

The CDR3 nucleotides are TGTGCCAGCAGCAAATTCGACAGCAACTATGGCTACACCTTC. Residues: CASSKFDSNYGYTF. The rearrangement joins TRBV25-1 to TRBJ1-2; the D gene is possibly TRBD1 (5 bases). The CDR3 spans 14 residues. The V end lost 6 bases, the J end lost 2 bases, and 13 bases lay between the germline ends. Germline assignment: CDR1 MGHDK and CDR2 SYGVNS.

The V and J genes are TRBV9 and TRBJ1-5; D possibly corresponds to TRBD1 (5 bases). Looked up from germline, CDR1 is SGDLS and CDR2 is YYNGEE. The CDR3 has 14 amino acids. V lost 3 bases and J lost 2, with 9 bases in between. CDR3 protein: CASSAGSGNQPQHF. For the CDR3, the DNA is TGTGCCAGCAGCGCAGGGTCCGGCAATCAGCCCCAGCATTTT.

The rearrangement links TRBV9 to TRBJ1-6; 7 bases are a match to TRBD1. The CDR3 runs 15 residues. The germline V gene encodes CDR1 SGDLS and CDR2 YYNGEE. With V trimmed by 3 bases and J by 4 bases, 4 bases remained unmatched. CDR3 protein: CASSGTTGYNSPLHF. The CDR3 DNA is TGTGCCAGCAGCGGAACGACAGGGTATAATTCACCCCTCCACTTT.

The J gene is TRBJ2-3, the V gene TRBV4-2, with a weak D call TRBD1 (9 bases). CDR1 is LGHNA and CDR2 is YNFKEQ in the germline V gene. CDR3 length: 19 residues. The V end lost 3 bases, the J end lost 3 bases, and 25 bases lay between the germline ends. The CDR3 protein is CASSQPGGTGSFFTDTQYF. The CDR3 nucleotides are TGTGCCAGCAGCCAGCCGGGGGGGACAGGGAGTTTTTTTACAGATACGCAGTATTTT.

This chain links TRBV7-2 with TRBJ2-3; D is perhaps TRBD1 (7 bases). The V gene's germline CDR1 is SGHTA and CDR2 FQGNSA. There are 16 residues in the CDR3. V lost 2 bases, J lost 5 bases, and 17 bases lay in between. CDR3 nucleotides: TGTGCCAGCAGCTTAAGGGTTCGGCAGGGGGGAGATACGCAGTATTTT. This gives the protein CASSLRVRQGGDTQYF.

The chain links TRBV6-5 to TRBJ1-5, with a possible D match to TRBD1 (5 bases). The CDR3 length is 15 residues. Trimming took 6 bases from V and 1 from J, leaving 13 bases between them. Per the germline V gene, CDR1 is MNHEY and CDR2 is SVGAGI. CDR3: CASSPYKGSNQPQHF. CDR3 in DNA: TGTGCCAGCAGCCCCTATAAGGGGAGCAATCAGCCCCAGCATTTT.

The genes are TRBV28 and TRBJ2-7, with 8 bases identical to TRBD2. Looked up from germline, CDR1 is MDHEN and CDR2 is SYDVKM. The CDR3 extends over 14 amino acids. Trimming took 6 bases from V and 1 from J; bases not matched to a gene: 5. CDR3 in DNA: TGTGCCAGCAGCCCCCCTAGCGGGTCCTACGAGCAGTACTTC. Translation: CASSPPSGSYEQYF.

This rearrangement joins TRBV9 to TRBJ2-7; D ambiguous. Trimming shortened V by 4 bases and J by 5 bases, and 16 bases separated the two germline ends. In germline, CDR1 is SGDLS, CDR2 YYNGEE. There are 14 residues in the CDR3. The CDR3 here is CASSPRSRVDEQYF. In nucleotides, the CDR3 is TGTGCCAGCAGCCCCCGGTCCCGGGTGGACGAGCAGTACTTC.

The gene calls are TRBV6-5 and TRBJ2-2; 7 bases fit TRBD1. This CDR3 contains 14 residues. V shed 7 bases, J shed 3 bases, and the junction held 5 bases outside the gene matches. CDR1 is MNHEY, CDR2 SVGAGI, per germline. The CDR3 loop is CASNRGEDTGELFF. CDR3 sequence (DNA): TGTGCCAGCAACAGGGGCGAGGACACCGGGGAGCTGTTTTTT.

This clone was seen only a few times. This chain uses TRBV12-3 or TRBV12-4 with TRBJ1-2; TRBD1 might be the D (6 bases). V lost 7 bases and J lost 4, with 10 bases in between. The length of the CDR3 is 12 residues. The CDR3: CASTQGGYGYTF. CDR3 nucleotides: TGTGCCAGCACCCAAGGGGGCTATGGCTACACCTTC.